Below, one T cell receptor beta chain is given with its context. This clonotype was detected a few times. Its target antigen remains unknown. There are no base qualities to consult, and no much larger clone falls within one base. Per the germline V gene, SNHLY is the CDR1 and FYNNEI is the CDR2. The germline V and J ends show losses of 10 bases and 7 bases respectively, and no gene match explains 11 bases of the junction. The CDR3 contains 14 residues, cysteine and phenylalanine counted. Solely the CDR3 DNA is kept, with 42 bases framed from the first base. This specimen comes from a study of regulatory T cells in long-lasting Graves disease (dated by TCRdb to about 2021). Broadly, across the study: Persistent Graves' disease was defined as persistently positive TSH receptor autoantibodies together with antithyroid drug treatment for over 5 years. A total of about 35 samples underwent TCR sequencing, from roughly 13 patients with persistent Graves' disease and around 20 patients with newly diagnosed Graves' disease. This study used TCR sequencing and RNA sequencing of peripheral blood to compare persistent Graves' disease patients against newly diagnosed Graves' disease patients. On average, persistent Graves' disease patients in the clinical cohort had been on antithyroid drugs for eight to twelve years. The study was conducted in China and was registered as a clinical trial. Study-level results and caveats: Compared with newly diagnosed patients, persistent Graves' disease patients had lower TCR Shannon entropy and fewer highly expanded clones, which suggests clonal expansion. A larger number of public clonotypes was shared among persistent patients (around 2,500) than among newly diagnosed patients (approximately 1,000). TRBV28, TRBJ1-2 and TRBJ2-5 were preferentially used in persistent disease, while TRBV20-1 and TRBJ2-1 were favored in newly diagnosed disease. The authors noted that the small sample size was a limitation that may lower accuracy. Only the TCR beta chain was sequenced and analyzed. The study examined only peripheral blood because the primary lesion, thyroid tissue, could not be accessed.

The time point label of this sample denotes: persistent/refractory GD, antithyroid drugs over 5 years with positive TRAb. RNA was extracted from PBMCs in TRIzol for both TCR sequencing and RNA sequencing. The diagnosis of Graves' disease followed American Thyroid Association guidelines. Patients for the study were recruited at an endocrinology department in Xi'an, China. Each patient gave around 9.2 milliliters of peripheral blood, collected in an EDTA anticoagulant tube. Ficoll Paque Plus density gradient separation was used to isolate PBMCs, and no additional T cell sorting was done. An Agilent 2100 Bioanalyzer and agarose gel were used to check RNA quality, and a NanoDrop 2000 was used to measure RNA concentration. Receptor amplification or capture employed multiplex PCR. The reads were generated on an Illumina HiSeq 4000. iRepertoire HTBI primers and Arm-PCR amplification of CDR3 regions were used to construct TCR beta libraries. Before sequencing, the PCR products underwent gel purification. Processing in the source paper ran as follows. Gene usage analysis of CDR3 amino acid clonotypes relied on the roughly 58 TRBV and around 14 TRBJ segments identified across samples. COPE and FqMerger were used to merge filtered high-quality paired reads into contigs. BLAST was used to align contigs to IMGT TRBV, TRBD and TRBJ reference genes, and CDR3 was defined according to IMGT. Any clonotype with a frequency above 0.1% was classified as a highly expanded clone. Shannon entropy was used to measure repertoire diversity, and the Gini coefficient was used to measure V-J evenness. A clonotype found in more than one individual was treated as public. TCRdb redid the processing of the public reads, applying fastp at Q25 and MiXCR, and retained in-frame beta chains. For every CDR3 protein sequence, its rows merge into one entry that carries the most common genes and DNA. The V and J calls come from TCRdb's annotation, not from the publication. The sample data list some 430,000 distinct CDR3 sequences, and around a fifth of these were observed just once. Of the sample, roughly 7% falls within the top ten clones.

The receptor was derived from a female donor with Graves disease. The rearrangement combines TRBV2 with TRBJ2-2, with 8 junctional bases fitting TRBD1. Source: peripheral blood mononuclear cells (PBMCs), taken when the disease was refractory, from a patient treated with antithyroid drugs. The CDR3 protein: CATTGQGWSGELFF. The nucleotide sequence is TGTGCCACCACAGGACAGGGATGGAGCGGGGAGCTGTTTTTT.